This passage covers 15 T cell receptor beta chains from one sample sequenced in a study of technical replicates of blood from a handful of donors. Profiling relied on immunoSEQ multiplex PCR, and the TCRdb table lists in-frame clones only, not all of them. The table records under 85,000 clones, around 93% of them present only once. The sample consisted of T cells isolated from PBMCs. All receptors come from a human donor in good health.

J is TRBJ1-1 and V is TRBV5-1; D might be TRBD1 (5 bases). V was cut by 3 bases and J by 3 bases, with 9 bases left in between. The germline V gene encodes CDR1 SGHRS and CDR2 YFSETQ. The CDR3 runs 13 residues. This chain's CDR3 is CASSWGGDTEAFF. The DNA for the CDR3 is TGCGCCAGCAGCTGGGGGGGGGACACTGAAGCTTTCTTT.

V is TRBV9 and J is TRBJ1-6; no firm D call. There are 15 residues in the CDR3. Deletions cut 0 bases from V and 0 bases from J, with 4 bases between. CDR1 and CDR2 (germline): SGDLS, YYNGEE. Here the CDR3 reads CASSVESSYNSPLHF. The CDR3 bases are TGTGCCAGCAGCGTAGAGAGCTCCTATAATTCACCCCTCCACTTT.

This sequence joins TRBV7-2 and TRBJ1-1; 8 bases agree with TRBD1. The V gene's germline CDR1 is SGHTA and CDR2 FQGNSA. The CDR3 loop spans 14 amino acids. With 4 bases clipped from V and 1 base from J, the junction kept 2 bases outside the gene matches. For the CDR3, the DNA is TGTGCCAGCAGCTCGGACAGGGAGAACACTGAAGCTTTCTTT. It encodes CASSSDRENTEAFF.

The chain links TRBV5-1 to TRBJ2-3; D is possibly TRBD1 (5 bases). There are 16 residues in the CDR3. V was pared by 0 bases and J by 4 bases, with 15 bases between. Germline V gives CDR1 SGHRS, CDR2 YFSETQ. CDR3 in amino acids: CASSLGGRAVSDTQYF. CDR3 nucleotide sequence: TGCGCCAGCAGCTTGGGCGGCAGGGCGGTTTCAGATACGCAGTATTTT.

The V and J genes are TRBV2 and TRBJ1-1; 10 bases are shared with TRBD1. This CDR3 region has 13 residues. Looked up from germline, CDR1 is SNHLY and CDR2 is FYNNEI. The ends lost 9 bases at V and 2 bases at J; junction bases unmatched: 3. DNA of the CDR3: TGTGCCAGTCGGGACAGGGGAAACACTGAAGCTTTCTTT. Its protein is CASRDRGNTEAFF.

V and J are TRBV10-2 and TRBJ2-1, with 8 bases that match TRBD2. The CDR3 has 14 residues. The germline gives CDR1 WSHSY, CDR2 SAAADI. V was clipped by 4 bases and J by 3 bases; unmatched bases: 2. CDR3 loop: CASSVSGNYNEQFF. The CDR3 DNA sequence: TGCGCCAGCAGTGTTAGCGGGAACTACAATGAGCAGTTCTTC.

CDR3 in amino acids: CASSLTGGSPGRYEQYF. The CDR3 DNA reads as TGTGCCAGCAGTTTAACTGGCGGGAGTCCCGGGAGGTACGAGCAGTACTTC. This chain connects TRBV28 to TRBJ2-7, with 7 bases that match TRBD2. J gave up 4 bases and V 2 bases, and 14 bases lay outside the gene matches. CDR3 size: 17 residues. The germline CDR1 and CDR2 sequences are MDHEN and SYDVKM.

The chain couples TRBV4-1 to TRBJ2-2; 7 bases agree with TRBD2. CDR3 length: 14 amino acids. CDR1 and CDR2 from the germline V gene are MGHRA and YSYEKL. V shed 1 base, J shed 9 bases, and the junction held 5 bases outside the gene matches. The CDR3 DNA reads as TGCGCCAGCAGCCAAGTGGGAGGGAGGCGGGAGCTGTTTTTT. It specifies CASSQVGGRRELFF.

The gene calls are TRBV2 and TRBJ2-5; no clear D. CDR3 length: 12 amino acids. V was pared by 7 bases and J by 4 bases, with 10 bases between. Germline CDR1 reads SNHLY; CDR2 reads FYNNEI. The DNA of the CDR3 is TGTGCCAGCACCCTGGTGAGAGAGACCCAGTACTTC. Translating gives CASTLVRETQYF. Full variable domain (rest looked up from reference TRBV2 and TRBJ2-5): EPEVTQTPSHQVTQMGQEVILRCVPISNHLYFYWYRQILGQKVEFLVSFYNNEISEKSEIFDDQFSVERPDGSNFTLKIRSTKLEDSAMYFCASTLVRETQYFGPGTRLLVL.

The V gene is TRBV6-5, the J gene TRBJ1-4, with D unresolved. There are 14 residues in the CDR3. Looked up from germline, CDR1 is MNHEY and CDR2 is SVGAGI. The ends were cut back, 2 bases at V and 5 bases at J, with 9 bases in the middle. CDR3 coding DNA: TGTGCCAGCAGTTACGCGAGAGCAAATGAAAAACTGTTTTTT. Its protein product is CASSYARANEKLFF.

V and J are TRBV7-2 and TRBJ2-1; TRBD2 aligns across 16 bases. Losses at the gene ends were 6 bases for V and 7 bases for J; bases not matched to a gene: 3. The germline V gene has CDR1 SGHTA and CDR2 FQGNSA. The CDR3 sequence is 15 residues long. This CDR3 reads CASSLGLAGGNEQFF. The CDR3 coding sequence is TGTGCCAGCAGTTTGGGACTAGCGGGAGGGAATGAGCAGTTCTTC.

This chain joins TRBV6-5 and TRBJ2-1; tentatively, D is TRBD2 (6 bases). Trimming pared 2 bases from V and 8 bases from J, leaving 13 bases between. The CDR3 spans 14 residues. CDR1 and CDR2 from the germline V gene are MNHEY and SVGAGI. The CDR3 sequence is CASSYTGSFDEQFF. The CDR3 DNA reads as TGTGCCAGCAGTTACACCGGGAGCTTCGATGAGCAGTTCTTC.

This sequence joins TRBV11-3 and TRBJ2-2, with D perhaps TRBD1 (6 bases). The CDR3 sequence is 16 residues long. Germline V gene sequence: CDR1 SGHNT, CDR2 YENEEA. V dropped 0 bases and J dropped 6 bases, with 14 bases sitting between them. This chain's CDR3 is CASSLEGAIRAGELFF. The CDR3 DNA follows: TGTGCCAGCAGCTTAGAGGGGGCCATCCGAGCCGGGGAGCTGTTTTTT.

The genes are TRBV27 and TRBJ2-5, with 14 bases identical to TRBD2. V was pared by 3 bases and J by 5 bases, with 11 bases of the junction left unmatched. The CDR3 contains 18 residues. Germline loops: CDR1 MNHEY, CDR2 SMNVEV (reference sequence). The CDR3 loop is CASSLTSGRAKQEETQYF. Here the CDR3 DNA reads TGTGCCAGCAGTTTGACTAGCGGGAGGGCAAAACAAGAGGAGACCCAGTACTTC.

The chain uses TRBV29-1 and TRBJ1-2; D might be TRBD1 (5 bases). The CDR3 runs to 12 residues. From germline, CDR1 is SQVTM and CDR2 ANQGSEA. Deletions cut 5 bases from V and 5 bases from J, with 12 bases between. The CDR3 DNA is TGCAGCGTTACTGACAGTCTTTATGGCTACACCTTC. Protein: CSVTDSLYGYTF.